A single sample gave rise to the 28 T cell receptor beta chains below, sequenced in a study of blood T cell repertoires in COVID-19 (TCRdb year 2020). Libraries were built with the immunoSEQ multiplex PCR assay. TCRdb took over this immuneACCESS table, retaining in-frame rearrangements with V and J assigned. Such tables are incomplete; in checked studies, under half of the missing clones stem from an unresolved V gene, and the remainder is unexplained. In all, the sample holds about 330,000 clones, and roughly 86% of those were seen once. The top ten hold roughly 5.3% of the sample. Material: PBMCs or T cells enriched from blood (not recorded which). These receptors all come from a woman between 25 and 40 years old who had recovered from COVID-19.

This chain joins TRBV5-1 and TRBJ2-3; 11 bases match TRBD2. J was trimmed by 0 bases and V by 3 bases; bases with no gene match: 15. The CDR3 has 20 residues. Germline CDR1 SGHRS, CDR2 YFSETQ. The CDR3 region is CASSSRPRGSGGASTDTQYF. For the CDR3, the DNA is TGCGCCAGCAGCTCCCGCCCCCGGGGTAGCGGGGGGGCTAGCACAGATACGCAGTATTTT.

The chain uses TRBV7-9 and TRBJ2-7; TRBD1 is a possible D gene (6 bases). Trimming stripped 3 bases from V and 5 bases from J, with 23 bases between. Germline values: CDR1 SEHNR, CDR2 FQNEAQ (reference sequence). The CDR3 sequence is 17 residues long. The CDR3 nucleotides are TGTGCCAGCAGCTTTTCCGGGACAAAAGTTTGGAAGGACGAGCAGTACTTC. This translates into CASSFSGTKVWKDEQYF.

This clone has only one observation. This chain joins TRBV5-1 and TRBJ1-1, with D possibly being TRBD1 (5 bases). Germline loops: CDR1 SGHRS, CDR2 YFSETQ. The CDR3 covers 17 residues. The ends were cut back, 0 bases at V and 0 bases at J, with 15 bases in the middle. The CDR3 protein is CASSLAGRRQLNTEAFF. The CDR3 DNA follows: TGCGCCAGCAGCTTGGCCGGGAGAAGACAGTTGAACACTGAAGCTTTCTTT.

This clone was observed once. In the same sample, other DNA sequences code for this CDR3. The V and J genes are TRBV5-1 and TRBJ2-7, with a possible D match to TRBD1 (6 bases). The germline V and J ends were trimmed by 2 bases and 5 bases, with 11 bases remaining between them. CDR1 is SGHRS, CDR2 YFSETQ, per germline. The CDR3 sequence is 13 residues long. The DNA for the CDR3 is TGCGCCAGCAGCTTAGGATACAGGGACGAGCAGTACTTC. This encodes CASSLGYRDEQYF.

The rearrangement joins TRBV4-3 to TRBJ1-4, with TRBD1 as a possible D gene (6 bases). The CDR3 is made up of 16 amino acids. CDR1 LGHNA and CDR2 YSLEER come from the germline V gene. With 1 base removed from V and 6 bases from J, the gap between germline ends came to 15 bases. The chain's CDR3 is CASSQAQGLGDEKLFF. Written as DNA, the CDR3 is TGCGCCAGCAGCCAAGCACAGGGTCTAGGAGATGAAAAACTGTTTTTT.

This chain connects TRBV6-5 to TRBJ2-2, with D possibly being TRBD1 (5 bases). This CDR3 comprises 14 residues. The V end was cut by 7 bases, the J end by 0 bases, with 9 bases between. The germline gives CDR1 MNHEY, CDR2 SVGAGI. The CDR3, as DNA: TGTGCCAGCATTAGGACAACGAACACCGGGGAGCTGTTTTTT. This codes for CASIRTTNTGELFF.

This CDR3 is CATSRDGGDEKLFF. DNA for the CDR3: TGTGCCACCAGCAGAGATGGAGGAGATGAAAAACTGTTTTTT. The genes are TRBV15 and TRBJ1-4; D call uncertain. V was trimmed by 0 bases and J by 6 bases, leaving 8 bases between them. CDR1 and CDR2 (germline): LNHNV, YYDKDF (reference sequence). The CDR3 is 14 residues long.

This chain joins TRBV6-5 and TRBJ2-3; no firm D call. The V gene lost 2 bases and the J gene lost 1 base, with 10 bases spanning the gap. This CDR3 comprises 15 residues. The germline gives CDR1 MNHEY, CDR2 SVGAGI. CDR3 loop: CASSYDGLGTDTQYF. CDR3 nucleotide sequence: TGTGCCAGCAGTTACGACGGGTTAGGCACAGATACGCAGTATTTT.

The chain links TRBV7-6 to TRBJ2-2, with TRBD2 matching 11 bases. The CDR3 covers 19 residues. Germline CDR1 reads SGHVS; CDR2 reads FNYEAQ. V gave up 4 bases and J gave up 0 bases; unmatched junction bases: 10. The CDR3 DNA follows: TGTGCCAGCAGCTCCGCACTAGCGGGGGCCTCGACGAACACCGGGGAGCTGTTTTTT. Amino acids: CASSSALAGASTNTGELFF.

The chain couples TRBV10-3 to TRBJ1-1; weak D call: TRBD1 (5 bases). The CDR3 runs to 16 residues. The germline gives CDR1 ENHRY, CDR2 SYGVKD. V gave up 4 bases and J gave up 1 base, with 16 bases separating them. Here the CDR3 reads CAISAGRDQENTEAFF. CDR3 DNA sequence: TGTGCCATCAGTGCGGGCAGGGATCAAGAGAACACTGAAGCTTTCTTT.

The rearrangement joins TRBV6-5 to TRBJ1-1; 10 bases fit TRBD1. CDR3 length equals 14 residues. In germline, CDR1 is MNHEY, CDR2 SVGAGI. V lost 5 bases and J lost 6; bases outside the gene matches: 6. The CDR3 DNA reads as TGTGCCAGCAGTCGGACAGGGGGAGTAGCTGAAGCTTTCTTT. Translated: CASSRTGGVAEAFF.

The CDR3 loop is CASSLDMGAVGRETQYF. DNA of the CDR3: TGTGCCAGCAGCTTAGATATGGGGGCGGTGGGTAGAGAGACCCAGTACTTC. The chain joins TRBV11-2 to TRBJ2-5; the D gene is possibly TRBD1 (6 bases). The germline CDR1 and CDR2 sequences are SGHAT and FQNNGV. Trimming left V 0 bases short and J 4 bases short, with 18 bases between. The CDR3 spans 17 residues.

The genes are TRBV5-6 and TRBJ1-2, with D unresolved. The CDR3 totals 14 residues. The germline gives CDR1 SGHDT, CDR2 YYEEEE. The ends were cut back, 4 bases at V and 2 bases at J, with 12 bases in the middle. Written as DNA, the CDR3 is TGTGCCAGCAGCACACCCAGCAGGAACTATGGCTACACCTTC. The encoded protein is CASSTPSRNYGYTF.

The chain uses TRBV21-1 and TRBJ1-1. TRBV21-1 is shown as a pseudogene. There are 19 residues in the CDR3. The CDR3 DNA reads TGTGCCAGCAGCAAAGCTCGGGGATCGAGTCGGGGGTTGAACACTGAAGCTTTCTTT. Residues: CASSKARGSSRGLNTEAFF.

This chain joins TRBV19 and TRBJ1-2, with 7 bases that match TRBD1. The CDR3 loop spans 17 amino acids. The V gene's germline CDR1 is LNHDA and CDR2 SQIVND (reference sequence). V lost 5 bases to trimming and J lost 3 bases; unmatched junction nucleotides: 15. As DNA, the CDR3 is TGTGCCAGTAGTCCTCGGACAGGAACTAGGGGGTACTATGGCTACACCTTC. This encodes CASSPRTGTRGYYGYTF.

DNA of the CDR3: TGTGCCAGCAGCCAAGTGGGACAGGGGTATAATTCACCCCTCCACTTT. This translates into CASSQVGQGYNSPLHF. The V gene is TRBV7-2, the J gene TRBJ1-6; 10 bases fit TRBD1. The germline V gene has CDR1 SGHTA and CDR2 FQGNSA. The CDR3 extends over 16 amino acids. V was pared by 5 bases and J by 4 bases, with 5 bases of the junction left unmatched.

The chain couples TRBV19 to TRBJ1-3; D call uncertain. The length of the CDR3 is 14 residues. In germline, CDR1 is LNHDA, CDR2 SQIVND (reference sequence). The V end lost 5 bases, the J end lost 5 bases, and 13 bases lay between the germline ends. As DNA, the CDR3 is TGTGCCAGTAGTTTCGGGGTCGCTCGAAACACCATATATTTT. This translates into CASSFGVARNTIYF.

The chain joins TRBV19 to TRBJ1-4; D is uncertain. The V gene's germline CDR1 is LNHDA and CDR2 SQIVND (reference sequence). The CDR3 length is 13 residues. Trimming cost V 3 bases and J 8 bases, with 10 bases left between them. CDR3 loop: CASSIRRGEKLFF. Here the CDR3 DNA reads TGTGCCAGTAGTATTCGAAGAGGGGAAAAACTGTTTTTT.

This chain connects TRBV7-8 to TRBJ2-5; TRBD2 matches 8 bases. The CDR3 is 14 amino acids. The V gene's germline CDR1 is SGHVS and CDR2 FQNEAQ. V was pared by 5 bases and J by 4 bases, with 6 bases of the junction left unmatched. This CDR3 is CASSTIGGGETQYF. As DNA, the CDR3 is TGTGCCAGCAGCACTATCGGGGGGGGAGAGACCCAGTACTTC.

Only a few counts were recorded for this clone. The CDR3 DNA follows: TGTGCCAGCAGTTTCCTGGACAGGGGGCTCCAGCCCCAGCATTTT. It specifies CASSFLDRGLQPQHF. The rearrangement joins TRBV28 to TRBJ1-5; 11 bases are shared with TRBD1. The trim removed 3 bases at V and 7 bases at J, leaving 5 bases unmatched. This CDR3 comprises 15 residues. Germline CDR1 reads MDHEN; CDR2 reads SYDVKM.

The chain employs TRBV2 and TRBJ1-5; 9 bases align to TRBD1. Germline CDR1 SNHLY, CDR2 FYNNEI. The CDR3 consists of 14 residues. V trimming: 6 bases; J trimming: 7 bases; junction bases outside the gene matches: 7. The CDR3 DNA sequence: TGTGCCAGCAGACAGGGGGCAGTTGGGCAGCCCCAGCATTTT. This translates into CASRQGAVGQPQHF.

In its sample, this clone was seen once. The chain couples TRBV4-2 to TRBJ1-2; D gene uncertain. Trimming removed 0 bases at V and 0 bases at J, with 8 bases between. There are 15 residues in the CDR3. Germline loops: CDR1 LGHNA, CDR2 YNFKEQ. The CDR3: CASSQDLNANYGYTF. In nucleotides, the CDR3 is TGTGCCAGCAGCCAAGATCTAAACGCTAACTATGGCTACACCTTC.

The chain combines TRBV15 with TRBJ2-1; 8 bases align to TRBD1. V lost 2 bases and J lost 1; bases outside the gene matches: 7. The CDR3 is 17 amino acids. Germline V gives CDR1 LNHNV, CDR2 YYDKDF (reference sequence). The CDR3 loop is CATSRSQGARSYNEQFF. The DNA for the CDR3 is TGTGCCACCAGCAGATCTCAGGGGGCGAGGTCCTACAATGAGCAGTTCTTC.

This sequence joins TRBV28 and TRBJ2-7; 8 bases agree with TRBD1. The V gene end was trimmed by 1 base and the J gene end by 1 base; junction bases not matched to a gene: 6. Germline-derived CDR1 and CDR2 are MDHEN and SYDVKM. There are 16 residues in the CDR3. The CDR3 DNA follows: TGTGCCAGCAGTTTATTTTTCCGACAGGGGTCCTACGAGCAGTACTTC. It encodes CASSLFFRQGSYEQYF.

The V and J genes are TRBV6-2 or TRBV6-3 and TRBJ1-5; D is ambiguous. Germline CDR1 reads MNHEY; CDR2 reads SVGEGT. CDR3 length: 17 residues. Between the trimmed V and J ends, which lost 0 bases and 1 base, there was a span of 13 bases. The CDR3 nucleotides read TGTGCCAGCAGTTACTCGCTTCGGGGTGGGAGCAATCAGCCCCAGCATTTT. It translates to CASSYSLRGGSNQPQHF.

The rearrangement uses TRBV4-2 and TRBJ1-4; tentatively, D is TRBD1 (6 bases). CDR3 size: 15 residues. V shed 4 bases and J shed 3 bases, with 12 bases lying between them. Germline-derived CDR1 and CDR2 are LGHNA and YNFKEQ. Here the CDR3 DNA reads TGTGCCAGCAGCCGCGACAGGCCGGCTAATGAAAAACTGTTTTTT. It codes for CASSRDRPANEKLFF.

The chain uses TRBV7-9 and TRBJ1-3; TRBD1 might be the D (6 bases). Looked up from germline, CDR1 is SEHNR and CDR2 is FQNEAQ (reference sequence). The CDR3 length is 15 residues. Trimming removed 5 bases from V and 3 bases from J, with 14 bases in between. CDR3 nucleotide sequence: TGTGCCAGCAGCCTCGGGGGGCAGATTGGAAACACCATATATTTT. Translation: CASSLGGQIGNTIYF.

This chain uses TRBV6-5 with TRBJ1-2; D may be TRBD1 (5 bases). Germline V gene data show CDR1 as MNHEY and CDR2 as SVGAGI. The CDR3 runs 13 residues. Trimming stripped 8 bases from V and 2 bases from J, with 12 bases between. The CDR3 protein is CASARDRNYGYTF. As DNA, the CDR3 is TGTGCCAGCGCGCGGGACCGCAACTATGGCTACACCTTC.